This paragraph reports one T cell receptor beta chain. This record comes from a study of control samples from healthy donors and cancer patients. Here immunoSEQ multiplex PCR was the method, and the copy in TCRdb shows in-frame clones only, minus some. The table has over 80,000 clones, roughly 78% seen once. Germline V gene data show CDR1 as SGHKS and CDR2 as YYEKEE (reference sequence). V lost 2 bases to trimming and J lost 1 base, with 15 bases between them. CDR3 length: 16 amino acids. The chain employs TRBV5-5 and TRBJ1-1, with D unclear. This sequence originates from a man between 60 and 75 years old in good health. Sequencing was performed on blood. For the CDR3, the DNA is TGTGCCAGCAGCTTAAAAGAGTGGAGTGCGAACACTGAAGCTTTCTTT. It is translated as CASSLKEWSANTEAFF.